This is a list of T cell receptor beta chains from one sample in a study of blood T cells in healthy people across ages. TCRdb reprocessed the 5' RACE reads via MiXCR and lists one record per CDR3 protein. The data show 600,000 to 850,000 distinct CDR3 sequences, roughly 47% seen once. Sequenced sample: blood. Receptor source: a woman aged 55-70 years in good health. CDR3s include the opening cysteine and the closing phenylalanine or tryptophan. A D gene is named only where the DNA matches it firmly. Not all rows give a size; the values are once, few, many and, for expanded clones, a class.

j_gene: TRBJ2-2; abundance: -; v_gene: TRBV4-3; d_gene: -; CDR3aa: CASSLTSNTGELFF; CDR3nt: TGCGCCAGCAGCCTCACATCGAACACCGGGGAGCTGTTTTTT
j_gene: TRBJ2-5; abundance: -; v_gene: TRBV12-3/TRBV12-4; d_gene: TRBD1; CDR3aa: CASSLEPTGLGLETQYF; CDR3nt: TGTGCCAGCAGTTTAGAACCGACAGGGTTAGGCTTAGAGACCCAGTACTTC
j_gene: TRBJ1-1; abundance: few; v_gene: TRBV29-1; d_gene: -; CDR3aa: CSGEQSMNTEAFF; CDR3nt: TGCAGCGGGGAACAGAGCATGAACACTGAAGCTTTCTTT
j_gene: TRBJ2-1; abundance: many; v_gene: TRBV18; d_gene: -; CDR3aa: CASSGNAEQFF; CDR3nt: TGTGCCAGCTCAGGTAACGCTGAGCAGTTCTTC
j_gene: TRBJ1-2; abundance: -; v_gene: TRBV10-3; d_gene: -; CDR3aa: CVISDTGNYGYTF; CDR3nt: TGTGTCATCAGCGATACAGGGAACTATGGCTACACCTTC
j_gene: TRBJ1-1; abundance: few; v_gene: TRBV20-1; d_gene: -; CDR3aa: CSARQMNTEAFF; CDR3nt: TGCAGTGCTAGACAGATGAACACTGAAGCTTTCTTT
j_gene: TRBJ2-5; abundance: few; v_gene: TRBV28; d_gene: -; CDR3aa: CASTRGRETQYF; CDR3nt: TGTGCCAGCACTAGGGGAAGGGAGACCCAGTACTTC
j_gene: TRBJ2-2; abundance: few; v_gene: TRBV15; d_gene: -; CDR3aa: CATSRVGALATGELFF; CDR3nt: TGTGCCACCAGCCGGGTCGGGGCTTTAGCCACCGGGGAGCTGTTTTTT
j_gene: TRBJ2-5; abundance: -; v_gene: TRBV5-1; d_gene: TRBD2; CDR3aa: CASSWASGSDWETQYF; CDR3nt: TGCGCCAGCAGCTGGGCGAGCGGGAGCGACTGGGAGACCCAGTACTTC
j_gene: TRBJ1-4; abundance: few; v_gene: TRBV6-5; d_gene: -; CDR3aa: CASSYGGATNEKLFF; CDR3nt: TGTGCCAGCAGTTATGGGGGGGCAACTAATGAAAAACTGTTTTTT
j_gene: TRBJ2-1; abundance: few; v_gene: TRBV6-4; d_gene: -; CDR3aa: CASRAGNEQFF; CDR3nt: TGTGCCAGCAGGGCAGGCAATGAGCAGTTCTTC
j_gene: TRBJ2-1; abundance: -; v_gene: TRBV7-2; d_gene: TRBD1; CDR3aa: CASSSPGGAEQFF; CDR3nt: TGTGCCAGCAGCTCCCCAGGGGGTGCTGAGCAGTTCTTC
j_gene: TRBJ2-1; abundance: -; v_gene: TRBV6-1; d_gene: -; CDR3aa: CASSLGQLTYNEQFF; CDR3nt: TGTGCCAGCAGTTTAGGACAGCTCACGTACAATGAGCAGTTCTTC
j_gene: TRBJ2-1; abundance: few; v_gene: TRBV20-1; d_gene: TRBD2; CDR3aa: CSALAGVTYNEQFF; CDR3nt: TGCAGCGCACTAGCGGGCGTTACCTACAATGAGCAGTTCTTC
j_gene: TRBJ2-5; abundance: many; v_gene: TRBV3-1; d_gene: TRBD2; CDR3aa: CASSQITSGQETQYF; CDR3nt: TGTGCCAGCAGCCAAATTACTAGCGGCCAAGAGACCCAGTACTTC
j_gene: TRBJ2-1; abundance: -; v_gene: TRBV9; d_gene: TRBD2; CDR3aa: CASSAISGGNEQFF; CDR3nt: TGTGCCAGCAGCGCAATTAGCGGGGGAAATGAGCAGTTCTTC
j_gene: TRBJ2-7; abundance: few; v_gene: TRBV9; d_gene: TRBD2; CDR3aa: CASSVNLAGERYEQYF; CDR3nt: TGTGCCAGCAGCGTAAATCTAGCGGGAGAAAGGTACGAGCAGTACTTC
j_gene: TRBJ2-5; abundance: -; v_gene: TRBV6-5; d_gene: TRBD2; CDR3aa: CASKDSGAAWEQYF; CDR3nt: TGTGCCAGCAAGGATAGCGGGGCTGCGTGGGAGCAGTACTTC
j_gene: TRBJ1-1; abundance: -; v_gene: TRBV4-1; d_gene: -; CDR3aa: CASRRASGTTEAFF; CDR3nt: TGCGCCAGCAGACGCGCTAGCGGGACGACTGAAGCTTTCTTT
j_gene: TRBJ1-4; abundance: -; v_gene: TRBV11-2; d_gene: TRBD1; CDR3aa: CASSLDRDVEKLFF; CDR3nt: TGTGCCAGCAGCCTGGACAGGGACGTTGAAAAACTGTTTTTT
j_gene: TRBJ2-5; abundance: many; v_gene: TRBV7-8; d_gene: -; CDR3aa: CASSRTEFQETQYF; CDR3nt: TGTGCCAGCAGCCGGACAGAGTTTCAAGAGACCCAGTACTTC
j_gene: TRBJ2-1; abundance: -; v_gene: TRBV21-1; d_gene: -; CDR3aa: CASRIYLAESSYNEQFF; CDR3nt: TGTGCCAGCAGAATTTACCTAGCGGAAAGCTCCTACAATGAGCAGTTCTTC
j_gene: TRBJ2-5; abundance: -; v_gene: TRBV20-1; d_gene: TRBD2; CDR3aa: CSATSSGEFQETQYF; CDR3nt: TGCAGTGCTACTTCTAGCGGGGAATTTCAAGAGACCCAGTACTTC
j_gene: TRBJ2-1; abundance: -; v_gene: TRBV10-3; d_gene: TRBD2; CDR3aa: CAISATPGLEYNEQFF; CDR3nt: TGTGCCATCAGTGCCACACCGGGACTAGAATACAATGAGCAGTTCTTC
j_gene: TRBJ2-1; abundance: few; v_gene: TRBV24-1; d_gene: TRBD2; CDR3aa: CATSDLLTSGIDEQFF; CDR3nt: TGTGCCACCAGTGACCTCCTGACTAGCGGGATAGATGAGCAGTTCTTC
j_gene: TRBJ2-5; abundance: -; v_gene: TRBV5-1; d_gene: TRBD1; CDR3aa: CASSSGQGAGKTQYF; CDR3nt: TGCGCCAGCAGCTCCGGACAGGGGGCCGGAAAGACCCAGTACTTC
j_gene: TRBJ1-2; abundance: few; v_gene: TRBV20-1; d_gene: -; CDR3aa: CSEDGYTF; CDR3nt: TGCAGTGAAGATGGCTACACCTTC
j_gene: TRBJ1-1; abundance: -; v_gene: TRBV29-1; d_gene: -; CDR3aa: CSVDQFLGEAFF; CDR3nt: TGCAGCGTTGATCAGTTTTTGGGAGAAGCTTTCTTT
j_gene: TRBJ2-1; abundance: few; v_gene: TRBV7-3; d_gene: TRBD2; CDR3aa: CASSLAGASNEQFF; CDR3nt: TGTGCCAGCAGCTTAGCGGGAGCCTCCAATGAGCAGTTCTTC
j_gene: TRBJ2-5; abundance: -; v_gene: TRBV7-2; d_gene: -; CDR3aa: CASSPAAPLGKETQYF; CDR3nt: TGTGCCAGCAGCCCCGCGGCGCCGTTGGGGAAAGAGACCCAGTACTTC
j_gene: TRBJ1-1; abundance: -; v_gene: TRBV29-1; d_gene: -; CDR3aa: CSVGDSEAFF; CDR3nt: TGCAGCGTTGGTGACAGTGAAGCTTTCTTT
j_gene: TRBJ2-1; abundance: -; v_gene: TRBV20-1; d_gene: -; CDR3aa: CSARELGGFYNEQFF; CDR3nt: TGCAGTGCTAGAGAGCTGGGCGGGTTCTACAATGAGCAGTTCTTC